This T cell receptor (beta chain) was sequenced for a study of spatial heterogeneity in lung cancer. Study-level points and caveats: Ubiquitous expanded tumor TCRs surfaced in blood more at resection than they did at follow-up.

Via MiXCR, TCRdb re-called the 5' RACE reads, giving one row per CDR3 protein. The repertoire holds around 11,000 distinct CDR3 sequences, with over 3% as singletons. Time point: sample taken at primary tumor resection. The authors sequenced whole RNA from tumor, nontumor lung or frozen PBMC without sorting. Patients with untreated early-stage non-small cell lung cancer, numbering 72, were the donors. In this sample, this clonotype turned up many times. The target antigen is unknown. A read error may produce the germline difference seen at one junction end. This beta chain is off target for a library built for alpha chains, so its abundance means little. This CDR3 is built from 13 residues. The germline CDR1 and CDR2 sequences are MNHNS and SASEGT.

This TCR was recovered from a female donor with early-stage non-small cell lung cancer. The chain uses TRBV6-1 and TRBJ1-4, with D possibly matching TRBD1 (5 bases). The specimen comprised PBMCs, sampled at surgery. In DNA, the CDR3 is TGTGCCAGCACCGAAACCCAGGGAATGGGTAGGGCTTTT. Encoded protein: CASTETQGMGRAF.